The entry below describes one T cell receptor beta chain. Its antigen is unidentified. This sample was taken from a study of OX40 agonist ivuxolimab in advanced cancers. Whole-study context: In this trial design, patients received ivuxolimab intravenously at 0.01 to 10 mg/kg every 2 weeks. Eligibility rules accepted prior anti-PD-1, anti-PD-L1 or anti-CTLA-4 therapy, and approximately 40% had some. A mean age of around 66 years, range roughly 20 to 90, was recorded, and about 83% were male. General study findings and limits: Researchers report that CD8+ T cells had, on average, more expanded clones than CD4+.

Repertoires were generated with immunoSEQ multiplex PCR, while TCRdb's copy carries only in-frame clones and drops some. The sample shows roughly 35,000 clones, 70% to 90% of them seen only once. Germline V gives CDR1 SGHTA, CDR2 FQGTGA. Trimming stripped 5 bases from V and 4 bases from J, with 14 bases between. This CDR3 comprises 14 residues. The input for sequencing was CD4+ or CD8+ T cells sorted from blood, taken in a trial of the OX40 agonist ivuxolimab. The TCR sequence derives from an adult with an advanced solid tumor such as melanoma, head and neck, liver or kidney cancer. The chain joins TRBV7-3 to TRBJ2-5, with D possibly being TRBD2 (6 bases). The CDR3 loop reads CASSPLRGGETQYF. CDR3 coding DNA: TGTGCCAGCAGCCCCCTGAGGGGAGGAGAGACCCAGTACTTC.